The 23 T cell receptor beta chains in this list originate from one sample, sequenced in a study of glioma-infiltrating T cells after dendritic cell vaccination. The method was immunoSEQ multiplex PCR; TCRdb's version includes in-frame clones alone and lacks a portion of them. The sample holds tens of thousands of clones, 82% seen once. The sequencing used blood, collected before dendritic cell vaccination. The receptors come from a human donor with glioblastoma.

The chain employs TRBV4-2 and TRBJ1-1, with D hard to call. The CDR3 is 15 amino acids. CDR1 and CDR2 (germline): LGHNA, YNFKEQ. V was trimmed by 0 bases and J by 8 bases, leaving 16 bases between them. DNA of the CDR3: TGTGCCAGCAGCCAAGATATCGCGAGGGCTTGGGAAGCTTTCTTT. This translates into CASSQDIARAWEAFF.

This sequence joins TRBV15 and TRBJ2-5, with D maybe TRBD2 (6 bases). The J call is doubtful: the DNA matches TRBJ2-7 better. Germline CDR1 and CDR2: LNHNV and YYDKDF (reference sequence). The CDR3 has 13 amino acids. The CDR3 nucleotides read TGTGCCACCAGCAGAGATAGCGGTTACGAGCAGTACTTC. This translates into CATSRDSGYEQYF.

This clone was seen a handful of times. The V call is TRBV4-1, the J call TRBJ2-3; 12 nucleotides match TRBD2. The CDR3 loop spans 17 amino acids. Trimming cost V 1 base and J 6 bases; bases outside gene matches: 8. Per the germline V gene, CDR1 is MGHRA and CDR2 is YSYEKL. CDR3 region: CASSQALAGGPGDTQYF. As DNA, the CDR3 is TGCGCCAGCAGCCAAGCTCTAGCGGGGGGGCCAGGTGATACGCAGTATTTT.

The CDR3 spells CASSYASGGLGVQFF. In DNA form, the CDR3 reads TGTGCCAGCAGTTACGCGAGCGGGGGATTGGGAGTGCAGTTCTTC. The genes are TRBV28 and TRBJ2-1; 8 bases match TRBD2. The junction had 14 bases not matched to a gene; V was cut back by 4 bases and J by 12 bases. Germline V CDR1 and CDR2: MDHEN, SYDVKM. The CDR3 has 15 amino acids. Looking up the rest from reference TRBV28 and TRBJ2-1 gives the full variable domain: DVKVTQSSRYLVKRTGEKVFLECVQDMDHENMFWYRQDPGLGLRLIYFSYDVKMKEKGDIPEGYSVSREKKERFSLILESASTNQTSMYLCASSYASGGLGVQFFGPGTRLTVL.

The rearrangement uses TRBV7-6 and TRBJ1-1; 8 bases match TRBD1. Trimming took 5 bases from V and 5 from J; bases not matched to a gene: 4. Germline values: CDR1 SGHVS, CDR2 FNYEAQ. The CDR3 spans 13 residues. CDR3 sequence reads: CASSQDRETEAFF. CDR3 DNA: TGTGCCAGCAGCCAGGACAGGGAGACTGAAGCTTTCTTT.

As regards this clone: Other DNA variants within this sample encode the same CDR3. The rearrangement uses TRBV5-1 and TRBJ2-5; the D gene is possibly TRBD2 (6 bases). CDR1 and CDR2 (germline): SGHRS, YFSETQ. V was trimmed by 0 bases and J by 5 bases, leaving 8 bases between them. The CDR3 extends over 13 amino acids. CDR3 in amino acids: CASSLGGRETQYF. In DNA form, the CDR3 reads TGCGCCAGCAGCTTGGGGGGGAGGGAGACCCAGTACTTC.

The rearrangement links TRBV6-5 to TRBJ1-1; D perhaps matches TRBD1 (6 bases). Germline-derived CDR1 and CDR2 are MNHEY and SVGAGI. V was trimmed by 3 bases and J by 3 bases, leaving 11 bases between them. This CDR3 is 14 amino acids long. As DNA, the CDR3 is TGTGCCAGCAGTTATCAGGGGCCGGACACTGAAGCTTTCTTT. It is translated as CASSYQGPDTEAFF.

V and J are TRBV10-1 and TRBJ2-2, with D possibly being TRBD2 (6 bases). The CDR3 loop spans 14 amino acids. Germline CDR1 WNHNN, CDR2 SYGVQD (reference sequence). V was cut by 4 bases and J by 3 bases, with 9 bases left in between. The CDR3 protein is CASSAGDDTGELFF. The CDR3 bases are TGCGCCAGCAGTGCGGGGGACGACACCGGGGAGCTGTTTTTT.

This rearrangement joins TRBV10-3 to TRBJ1-2, with D possibly being TRBD1 (5 bases). The V end was cut by 6 bases, the J end by 4 bases, with 12 bases between. CDR3 size: 13 residues. CDR1 ENHRY and CDR2 SYGVKD come from the germline V gene. CDR3: CAIRGGQGYGYTF. The CDR3 DNA reads as TGTGCCATCAGGGGAGGGCAGGGCTATGGCTACACCTTC.

The chain carries TRBV28 and TRBJ2-7, with 8 bases identical to TRBD1. The CDR3 loop spans 16 amino acids. CDR1 and CDR2 (germline): MDHEN, SYDVKM. The V gene end was trimmed by 5 bases and the J gene end by 4 bases; junction bases not matched to a gene: 13. Written as DNA, the CDR3 is TGTGCCAGCAGTCCCTCGGGACAGGCTATGACTTACGAGCAGTACTTC. Its protein is CASSPSGQAMTYEQYF.

This chain uses TRBV11-2 with TRBJ2-5, with 9 bases aligning to TRBD2. Germline V gives CDR1 SGHAT, CDR2 FQNNGV. The CDR3 length is 16 residues. V was clipped by 5 bases and J by 5 bases; unmatched bases: 12. CDR3 in DNA: TGTGCCAGCAGCGCATTAGCGGGGGCTCTTGGCGAGACCCAGTACTTC. This sequence encodes CASSALAGALGETQYF.

The chain links TRBV11-2 to TRBJ2-4; the match to TRBD2 covers 10 bases. Trimming at V came to 1 base and at J to 0 bases, leaving 9 bases not matched to a gene. Germline CDR1 is SGHAT and CDR2 is FQNNGV. This CDR3 has 19 amino acids. This CDR3 reads CASSLVAPRTSGAKNIQYF. DNA for the CDR3: TGTGCCAGCAGCTTAGTGGCTCCAAGGACTAGCGGAGCCAAAAACATTCAGTACTTC.

The chain is built from TRBV28 and TRBJ2-1; D possibly corresponds to TRBD1 (6 bases). V was pared by 3 bases and J by 12 bases, with 9 bases between. Germline lookup yields CDR1 MDHEN and CDR2 SYDVKM. The CDR3 consists of 11 residues. In DNA, the CDR3 is TGTGCCAGCAGTTTCGCCAGGGGGCAGTTCTTC. This encodes CASSFARGQFF.

This clone was detected only a few times. The chain employs TRBV7-6 and TRBJ2-5; 13 nucleotides line up with TRBD2. Germline V CDR1 and CDR2: SGHVS, FNYEAQ. The CDR3 loop spans 15 amino acids. J lost 7 bases, V lost 5 bases, and 7 bases had no gene match. The CDR3 DNA is TGTGCCAGCAGCCCACTAGCGGGGGGGCTGGGGACCCAGTACTTC. Translation gives CASSPLAGGLGTQYF.

The V call is TRBV6-5, the J call TRBJ1-4; tentative D call: TRBD1 (5 bases). CDR3 size: 15 residues. Germline assignment: CDR1 MNHEY and CDR2 SVGAGI. V was trimmed by 0 bases and J by 2 bases, leaving 7 bases between them. The CDR3, as DNA: TGTGCCAGCAGTTACTCGGGGCAGACTAATGAAAAACTGTTTTTT. Residues: CASSYSGQTNEKLFF.

The chain joins TRBV2 to TRBJ1-5; TRBD1 aligns across 8 bases. This CDR3 contains 14 residues. The J segment lost 7 bases and the V segment lost 7 bases, leaving 9 bases of the junction unmatched. Germline V gives CDR1 SNHLY, CDR2 FYNNEI. In nucleotides, the CDR3 is TGTGCCAGCAAGTTGGACAGGGAGGGACAGCCCCAGCATTTT. This sequence encodes CASKLDREGQPQHF. The entire variable domain, with the rest obtained from reference TRBV2 and TRBJ1-5, is as follows: EPEVTQTPSHQVTQMGQEVILRCVPISNHLYFYWYRQILGQKVEFLVSFYNNEISEKSEIFDDQFSVERPDGSNFTLKIRSTKLEDSAMYFCASKLDREGQPQHFGDGTRLSIL.

In its sample, this clone was seen a few times. This chain joins TRBV19 and TRBJ2-3; 7 nucleotides line up with TRBD1. Per germline, CDR1 LNHDA and CDR2 SQIVND (reference sequence). This CDR3 is 15 amino acids long. V dropped 6 bases and J dropped 5; count of bases not matched to a gene: 11. The CDR3 protein is CASSKSEGAGDTQYF. The DNA for the CDR3 is TGTGCCAGTAGCAAGAGCGAGGGGGCAGGAGATACGCAGTATTTT.

The chain couples TRBV30 to TRBJ2-7, with D maybe TRBD1 (6 bases). The germline V gene encodes CDR1 GTSNPN and CDR2 SVGIG (reference sequence). V lost 0 bases to trimming and J lost 6 bases, with 15 bases between them. The CDR3 is 14 residues long. The CDR3 region is CAWSVLTGQGEQYF. CDR3 DNA sequence: TGTGCCTGGAGTGTACTCACAGGGCAGGGCGAGCAGTACTTC. The entire variable domain, with the rest obtained from reference TRBV30 and TRBJ2-7, is as follows: SQTIHQWPATLVQPVGSPLSLECTVEGTSNPNLYWYRQAAGRGLQLLFYSVGIGQISSEVPQNLSASRPQDRQFILSSKKLLLSDSGFYLCAWSVLTGQGEQYFGPGTRLTVT.

The V and J genes are TRBV2 and TRBJ1-4; the match to TRBD1 covers 9 bases. J gave up 3 bases and V 11 bases, and 10 bases lay outside the gene matches. The CDR3 contains 15 residues. Germline V gives CDR1 SNHLY, CDR2 FYNNEI. The CDR3 DNA reads as TGTGCCGGCACAGGGGGCAGGGGGGCTAATGAAAAACTGTTTTTT. This codes for CAGTGGRGANEKLFF.

V and J are TRBV19 and TRBJ1-1; 9 nucleotides agree with TRBD1. This CDR3 region has 14 residues. V gave up 5 bases and J gave up 4 bases; unmatched junction bases: 5. Germline CDR1 and CDR2: LNHDA and SQIVND (reference sequence). CDR3 loop: CASSFQTGGTEAFF. The CDR3 coding sequence is TGTGCCAGTAGTTTCCAGACAGGGGGCACTGAAGCTTTCTTT.

The chain combines TRBV4-1 with TRBJ2-1, with TRBD2 as a possible D gene (6 bases). CDR1 and CDR2 (germline): MGHRA, YSYEKL. V was clipped by 0 bases and J by 7 bases, with 28 bases between them. This CDR3 has 20 amino acids. This CDR3 is CASSQEGGRTAAGIRNEQFF. The DNA of the CDR3 is TGCGCCAGCAGCCAAGAAGGAGGGCGGACGGCCGCGGGAATTCGGAATGAGCAGTTCTTC.

This clone was seen a single time. The chain couples TRBV19 to TRBJ1-6; possible D gene TRBD1, 6 bases. This CDR3 region has 15 residues. V lost 6 bases to trimming and J lost 4 bases, with 13 bases between them. Germline V gene lookup returns CDR1 LNHDA and CDR2 SQIVND (reference sequence). CDR3 nucleotide sequence: TGTGCCAGTAGCACTGCTCAGGGGTATAATTCACCCCTCCACTTT. Translation gives CASSTAQGYNSPLHF.

This chain uses TRBV5-4 with TRBJ2-1, with 11 positions matching TRBD1. The CDR3 is made up of 16 amino acids. The V gene's germline CDR1 is SGHNT and CDR2 YYREEE (reference sequence). The V gene end was trimmed by 5 bases and the J gene end by 5 bases; junction bases not matched to a gene: 9. CDR3 residues: CASRRTPGQGDNEQFF. The DNA of the CDR3 is TGTGCCAGCAGGCGAACTCCGGGACAGGGGGACAATGAGCAGTTCTTC.